The clone carrying this TCR beta chain was recorded many times. Its antigen is not identified. The entry originates in a study of response to subunit inactivated influenza vaccine. V was shortened by 2 bases and J by 2 bases, with 10 bases between the two germline ends. There are 14 residues in the CDR3. CDR1 and CDR2 from the germline V gene are MNHEY and SVGAGI. TCRdb used MiXCR to reprocess the RT-PCR reads, holding one entry per CDR3 protein. The repertoire holds more than 550,000 distinct CDR3 sequences, with approximately 10% as singletons. Study conclusions and caveats: A suggestion made by the authors is that each seasonal influenza vaccination recruits few new T cells.

The receptor was derived from a man in his fifties or sixties who received an inactivated influenza vaccine. This material consisted of PBMCs from blood, taken on the day of vaccination. V and J are TRBV6-5 and TRBJ2-7; TRBD1 is a possible D gene (5 bases). The CDR3 DNA sequence: TGTGCCAGCAGTTACCTTCAGGGCACCTACGAGCAGTACTTC. It translates to CASSYLQGTYEQYF.